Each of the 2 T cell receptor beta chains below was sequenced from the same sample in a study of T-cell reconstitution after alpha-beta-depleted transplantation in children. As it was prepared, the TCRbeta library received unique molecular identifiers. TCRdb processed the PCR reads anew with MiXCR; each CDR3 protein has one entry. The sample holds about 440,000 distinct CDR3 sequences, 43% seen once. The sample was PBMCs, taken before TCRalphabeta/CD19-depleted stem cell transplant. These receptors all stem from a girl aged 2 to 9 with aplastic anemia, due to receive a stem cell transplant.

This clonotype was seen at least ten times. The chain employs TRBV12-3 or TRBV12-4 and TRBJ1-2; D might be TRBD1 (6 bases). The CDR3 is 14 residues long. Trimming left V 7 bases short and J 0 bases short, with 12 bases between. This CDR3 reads CASTPEGANYGYTF. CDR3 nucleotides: TGTGCCAGCACTCCCGAGGGGGCTAACTATGGCTACACCTTC.

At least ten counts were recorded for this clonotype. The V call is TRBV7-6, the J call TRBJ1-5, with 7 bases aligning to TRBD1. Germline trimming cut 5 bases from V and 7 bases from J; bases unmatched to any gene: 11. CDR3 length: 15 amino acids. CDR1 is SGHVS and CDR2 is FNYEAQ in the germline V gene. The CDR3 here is CASSPEGALGQPQHF. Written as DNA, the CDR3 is TGTGCCAGCAGCCCGGAGGGGGCACTGGGACAGCCCCAGCATTTT.